A single sample gave rise to the 32 T cell receptor beta chains below, sequenced in a study of cytomegalovirus exposure and HLA in healthy donors. Produced via immunoSEQ multiplex PCR; TCRdb's table is partial and in-frame only. The sample consists of 76,000 or so clones, less than 95% of them appearing once. The source material was PBMCs. Receptors originate from a woman aged 18-29 years in good health and CMV-seropositive.

This chain links TRBV7-2 with TRBJ2-1; TRBD2 might be the D (5 bases). Trimming left V 5 bases short and J 3 bases short, with 17 bases between. The germline V gene encodes CDR1 SGHTA and CDR2 FQGNSA. The CDR3 has 16 residues. CDR3 sequence: CASSPQTGKDYNEQFF. The CDR3 nucleotides are TGTGCCAGCAGCCCGCAAACCGGGAAAGACTACAATGAGCAGTTCTTC.

The chain has TRBV6-5 and TRBJ1-5, with D perhaps matching TRBD1 (5 bases). This CDR3 contains 15 residues. The V gene lost 0 bases and the J gene lost 4 bases, with 10 bases spanning the gap. Germline-derived CDR1 and CDR2 are MNHEY and SVGAGI. CDR3 nucleotide sequence: TGTGCCAGCAGTTACTCAGCCGCAGGGAATCAGCCCCAGCATTTT. This sequence encodes CASSYSAAGNQPQHF.

This chain's CDR3 is CASSQEYFWANTEAFF. The CDR3 region has the DNA TGTGCCAGCAGCCAAGAGTATTTTTGGGCGAACACTGAAGCTTTCTTT. The rearrangement uses TRBV14 and TRBJ1-1; D not resolved. V shed 0 bases and J shed 1 base, with 12 bases lying between them. The germline gives CDR1 SGHDN, CDR2 FVKESK. CDR3 length: 16 amino acids.

This clone was picked up one time. The CDR3 is CASSARQGARAEAFF. DNA for the CDR3: TGTGCCAGCAGTGCTCGACAGGGGGCGAGGGCTGAAGCTTTCTTT. The chain links TRBV6-1 to TRBJ1-1; TRBD1 matches 10 bases. The CDR3 is made up of 15 amino acids. The J segment lost 6 bases and the V segment lost 4 bases, leaving 8 bases of the junction unmatched. Germline CDR1 MNHNS, CDR2 SASEGT.

The chain carries TRBV30 and TRBJ2-6; possible D gene TRBD2, 5 bases. CDR3 length equals 14 residues. V gave up 2 bases and J gave up 0 bases, with 5 bases separating them. The germline V gene encodes CDR1 GTSNPN and CDR2 SVGIG (reference sequence). CDR3 in DNA: TGTGCCTGGAGTCGGGGCTCTGGGGCCAACGTCCTGACTTTC. It specifies CAWSRGSGANVLTF.

The chain employs TRBV6-6 and TRBJ1-1, with D perhaps TRBD1 (6 bases). V was pared by 2 bases and J by 5 bases, with 12 bases between. CDR3 length: 14 amino acids. Germline CDR1 and CDR2: MNHNY and SVGAGI (reference sequence). Here the CDR3 reads CASSYGTSKTEAFF. The CDR3 DNA reads TGTGCCAGCAGTTACGGGACAAGTAAAACTGAAGCTTTCTTT.

This rearrangement joins TRBV4-2 to TRBJ2-7; 8 bases align to TRBD2. The CDR3 covers 18 residues. V dropped 4 bases and J dropped 3; count of bases not matched to a gene: 17. The germline V gene encodes CDR1 LGHNA and CDR2 YNFKEQ. The CDR3 here is CASSRDHRGLGKDYEQYF. The CDR3 bases are TGTGCCAGCAGCCGCGATCACCGGGGACTAGGGAAGGACTACGAGCAGTACTTC.

The genes are TRBV19 and TRBJ1-1, with D tentatively TRBD1 (5 bases). Germline V lookup: CDR1 LNHDA, CDR2 SQIVND (reference sequence). This CDR3 is built from 16 residues. Trimming took off 9 bases at V and 3 bases at J, with 23 bases between the two ends. This chain's CDR3 is CARFRGAPPSYTEAFF. CDR3 bases: TGTGCCAGATTTCGCGGGGCACCTCCCTCTTACACTGAAGCTTTCTTT.

The rearrangement joins TRBV30 to TRBJ2-7; D call uncertain. Trimming left V 2 bases short and J 4 bases short, with 6 bases between. The CDR3 is 11 amino acids. Germline V gives CDR1 GTSNPN, CDR2 SVGIG (reference sequence). The CDR3 here is CAWSPGYEQYF. CDR3 coding DNA: TGTGCCTGGAGTCCGGGTTACGAGCAGTACTTC.

The chain is built from TRBV5-1 and TRBJ1-2; 8 bases align to TRBD1. Germline V gene lookup returns CDR1 SGHRS and CDR2 YFSETQ. Unmatched junction bases numbered 5, after V lost 3 bases and J lost 4 bases. The CDR3 totals 14 residues. CDR3 in amino acids: CASSSRGQAYGYTF. The CDR3, as DNA: TGCGCCAGCAGCTCTCGGGGACAGGCCTATGGCTACACCTTC.

This rearrangement joins TRBV7-9 to TRBJ1-1; D remains ambiguous. V lost 5 bases, J lost 1 base, and 20 bases lay in between. This CDR3 has 17 residues. CDR1 SEHNR and CDR2 FQNEAQ come from the germline V gene (reference sequence). The CDR3 region has the DNA TGTGCCAGCAGCGGAGGCACCCACCGAAGATCGAACACTGAAGCTTTCTTT. This gives the protein CASSGGTHRRSNTEAFF.

Concerning this clone itself: One end of the junction fails to match germline, which may point to a read error. The chain has TRBV7-2 and TRBJ2-3; 9 bases are a match to TRBD2. The CDR3 is 14 amino acids. The germline V gene encodes CDR1 SGHTA and CDR2 FQGNSA. CDR3 nucleotide sequence: TGTGCCAGCACCCTTGGGACTAGCAAAGATACGCAGTATTTT. Residues: CASTLGTSKDTQYF.

The chain carries TRBV23-1 and TRBJ2-7, with D maybe TRBD1 (6 bases). TRBV23-1 is treated as an ORF (open reading frame) with a function not yet certain. Trimming shortened V by 4 bases and J by 5 bases, and 15 bases separated the two germline ends. CDR3 length equals 14 residues. This chain's CDR3 is CASSPLSWDNEQYF. The CDR3 region has the DNA TGCGCCAGCAGTCCGCTCAGTTGGGACAACGAGCAGTACTTC.

The gene calls are TRBV18 and TRBJ1-2; D possibly corresponds to TRBD1 (6 bases). The CDR3 length is 17 residues. V dropped 3 bases and J dropped 3 bases, with 20 bases sitting between them. CDR1 and CDR2 (germline): KGHSH, LQKENI. The DNA of the CDR3 is TGTGCCAGCTCACCGGCGACAGGTCCTGGGACATACTATGGCTACACCTTC. Translation gives CASSPATGPGTYYGYTF.

CDR3 protein: CASSLRQGFGNTIYF. For the CDR3, the DNA is TGCGCCAGCAGCTTGAGACAGGGCTTTGGAAACACCATATATTTT. The J gene is TRBJ1-3, the V gene TRBV5-1, with TRBD1 identical over 7 bases. This CDR3 has 15 residues. The J segment lost 3 bases and the V segment lost 1 base, leaving 4 bases of the junction unmatched. Germline loops: CDR1 SGHRS, CDR2 YFSETQ.

The rearrangement links TRBV7-9 to TRBJ2-7, with D perhaps TRBD1 (6 bases). CDR1 is SEHNR and CDR2 is FQNEAQ in the germline V gene (reference sequence). Trimming pared 3 bases from V and 5 bases from J, leaving 14 bases between. There are 14 residues in the CDR3. CDR3: CASSLAMGADEQYF. The CDR3 nucleotides read TGTGCCAGCAGCTTGGCTATGGGGGCGGACGAGCAGTACTTC.

The chain joins TRBV11-1 to TRBJ2-1; 11 bases fit TRBD2. This CDR3 comprises 15 residues. The junction had 11 bases not matched to a gene; V was cut back by 1 base and J by 15 bases. Germline V gene sequence: CDR1 SGHAT, CDR2 FQDESV (reference sequence). The CDR3 spells CASSLGGDSGRAPFF. The CDR3, as DNA: TGTGCCAGCAGCTTAGGGGGGGATAGCGGGAGGGCCCCGTTCTTC.

This clone was detected only once. This chain connects TRBV12-5 to TRBJ1-5; TRBD1 aligns across 7 bases. The V and J ends lost 3 bases and 7 bases, in that order; junction bases with no gene match: 3. Germline CDR1 reads LGHNT; CDR2 reads FRNRAP. The CDR3 runs 13 residues. The CDR3 coding sequence is TGTGCTAGTGGTTTTACAGGGGACCAGCCCCAGCATTTT. This sequence encodes CASGFTGDQPQHF.

The V and J genes are TRBV6-1 and TRBJ1-1; unclear D gene. The germline CDR1 and CDR2 sequences are MNHNS and SASEGT. The CDR3 sequence is 13 residues long. The V and J ends lost 8 bases and 0 bases respectively, with 10 bases between them. The CDR3 DNA follows: TGTGCCAGCGAAGGCAGGATGAACACTGAAGCTTTCTTT. It specifies CASEGRMNTEAFF.

This clone has a handful of counts. The V gene is TRBV6-5, the J gene TRBJ2-5, with D tentatively TRBD1 (5 bases). Germline loops: CDR1 MNHEY, CDR2 SVGAGI. The CDR3 sequence is 13 residues long. V was trimmed by 2 bases and J by 5 bases, leaving 9 bases between them. The CDR3 region is CASSYRGWETQYF. The CDR3 bases are TGTGCCAGCAGTTACAGGGGTTGGGAGACCCAGTACTTC.

The chain employs TRBV6-6 and TRBJ2-1, with D possibly TRBD1 on 5 matching bases. This CDR3 contains 15 residues. V was cut by 5 bases and J by 5 bases, with 16 bases left in between. The germline gives CDR1 MNHNY, CDR2 SVGAGI (reference sequence). The CDR3: CASSSPRTGHNEQFF. The CDR3 DNA sequence: TGTGCCAGCAGTAGCCCCCGAACAGGCCACAATGAGCAGTTCTTC.

The chain recombines TRBV5-6 with TRBJ2-1, with 9 bases identical to TRBD2. V was pared by 0 bases and J by 2 bases, with 3 bases of the junction left unmatched. The CDR3 is made up of 16 amino acids. Germline V gene data show CDR1 as SGHDT and CDR2 as YYEEEE. This CDR3 is CASSLVPSGTYNEQFF. DNA for the CDR3: TGTGCCAGCAGCTTGGTACCTAGCGGGACCTACAATGAGCAGTTCTTC.

This chain joins TRBV11-2 and TRBJ2-1; D is perhaps TRBD1 (6 bases). The germline gives CDR1 SGHAT, CDR2 FQNNGV. V lost 5 bases and J 3 bases, leaving 20 bases between the germline ends. This CDR3 is built from 17 residues. The CDR3 DNA reads TGTGCCAGCAGCCCGAGACAGGCCCCTCTTTACTACAATGAGCAGTTCTTC. It codes for CASSPRQAPLYYNEQFF. Using reference TRBV11-2 and TRBJ2-1 for the parts outside the CDR3, the full variable domain is EAGVAQSPRYKIIEKRQSVAFWCNPISGHATLYWYQQILGQGPKLLIQFQNNGVVDDSQLPKDRFSAERLKGVDSTLKIQPAKLEDSAVYLCASSPRQAPLYYNEQFFGPGTRLTVL.

This clone has just one count. The rearrangement uses TRBV5-1 and TRBJ2-3; 7 bases map to TRBD2. V was pared by 4 bases and J by 2 bases, with 10 bases of the junction left unmatched. CDR1 and CDR2 (germline): SGHRS, YFSETQ. CDR3 length: 16 amino acids. In DNA form, the CDR3 reads TGCGCCAGCAGCCCTGGAGGCGGGGGTCTCACAGATACGCAGTATTTT. This translates into CASSPGGGGLTDTQYF.

This clone was seen a few times. The V call is TRBV28, the J call TRBJ2-7; the match to TRBD1 covers 7 bases. The CDR3 loop spans 13 amino acids. CDR1 and CDR2 (germline): MDHEN, SYDVKM. Unmatched junction bases numbered 7, after V lost 9 bases and J lost 2 bases. Here the CDR3 reads CASKTTGTYEQYF. The CDR3 coding sequence is TGTGCCAGTAAGACGACAGGGACCTACGAGCAGTACTTC.

The chain links TRBV7-2 to TRBJ2-1; 10 bases are a match to TRBD2. The CDR3 is made up of 15 amino acids. CDR1 and CDR2 (germline): SGHTA, FQGNSA. V gave up 3 bases and J gave up 2 bases; unmatched junction bases: 1. The CDR3 bases are TGTGCCAGCAGCTTCAGCGGGGGGGCCTACAATGAGCAGTTCTTC. This translates into CASSFSGGAYNEQFF. The full variable domain, with the rest looked up from reference TRBV7-2 and TRBJ2-1, is GAGVSQSPSNKVTEKGKDVELRCDPISGHTALYWYRQSLGQGLEFLIYFQGNSAPDKSGLPSDRFSAERTGGSVSTLTIQRTQQEDSAVYLCASSFSGGAYNEQFFGPGTRLTVL.

The table lists this clone with a count of one. This chain connects TRBV6-5 to TRBJ1-6; 10 bases are a match to TRBD1. With 6 bases clipped from V and 9 bases from J, the junction kept 2 bases outside the gene matches. This CDR3 has 13 amino acids. The germline V gene has CDR1 MNHEY and CDR2 SVGAGI. The CDR3 spells CASSRQGASPLHF. The CDR3 coding sequence is TGTGCCAGCAGCCGACAGGGGGCTTCACCCCTCCACTTT.

The V gene is TRBV4-2, the J gene TRBJ1-1, with D maybe TRBD1 (5 bases). This CDR3 comprises 12 residues. The germline V gene has CDR1 LGHNA and CDR2 YNFKEQ. V was cut by 5 bases and J by 5 bases, with 9 bases left in between. As DNA, the CDR3 is TGTGCCAGCAGCTCAGGGCGGACTGAAGCTTTCTTT. The encoded protein is CASSSGRTEAFF.

The chain is built from TRBV5-1 and TRBJ1-5; D uncertain. Germline values: CDR1 SGHRS, CDR2 YFSETQ. This CDR3 is 14 amino acids long. The germline V and J ends were trimmed by 1 base and 0 bases, with 5 bases remaining between them. This CDR3 reads CASSLPYSNQPQHF. CDR3 bases: TGCGCCAGCAGCTTGCCGTATAGCAATCAGCCCCAGCATTTT.

The chain has TRBV15 and TRBJ2-3; D perhaps matches TRBD2 (5 bases). This CDR3 comprises 14 residues. V was pared by 3 bases and J by 0 bases, with 7 bases between. Germline CDR1 and CDR2: LNHNV and YYDKDF (reference sequence). The CDR3 loop reads CATSSGISTDTQYF. The CDR3 bases are TGTGCCACCAGCAGCGGGATTAGCACAGATACGCAGTATTTT.

The rearrangement uses TRBV4-1 and TRBJ2-5; TRBD1 agrees at 8 bases. The ends lost 4 bases at V and 5 bases at J; junction bases unmatched: 9. This CDR3 has 15 amino acids. The germline CDR1 and CDR2 sequences are MGHRA and YSYEKL. The CDR3 protein is CASSPQGAVGETQYF. The CDR3 DNA sequence: TGCGCCAGCAGCCCCCAGGGGGCTGTGGGGGAGACCCAGTACTTC.

This clone was observed a few times. CDR3 nucleotide sequence: TGTGCCAGCAGCTCAGGGAACGAGCAGTACTTC. It yields the protein CASSSGNEQYF. The chain is built from TRBV7-8 and TRBJ2-7; tentative D call: TRBD1 (5 bases). This CDR3 contains 11 residues. Germline V gene lookup returns CDR1 SGHVS and CDR2 FQNEAQ. V lost 4 bases and J lost 5, with 6 bases in between.